The 22 T cell receptor beta chains presented below share a single source sample, sequenced in a study of OX40 agonist ivuxolimab in advanced cancers. TCRdb's table, derived via immunoSEQ multiplex PCR, lists solely in-frame clones and lacks some. Of 10,000 to 15,000 clones in the sample, about 81% were seen once. This specimen consisted of CD4+ or CD8+ T cells sorted from blood, obtained in a trial of the OX40 agonist ivuxolimab. These receptors were taken from an adult with an advanced solid tumor such as melanoma, head and neck, liver or kidney cancer.

V is TRBV19 and J is TRBJ1-1; 9 bases are shared with TRBD1. Germline lookup yields CDR1 LNHDA and CDR2 SQIVND (reference sequence). The CDR3 consists of 14 residues. The trim removed 4 bases at V and 6 bases at J, leaving 6 bases unmatched. For the CDR3, the DNA is TGTGCCAGTAGTAAGGGACAGGGTTTCGCTGAAGCTTTCTTT. Its protein product is CASSKGQGFAEAFF.

The rearrangement uses TRBV11-2 and TRBJ1-1; D not certain. The CDR3 runs to 15 residues. V was shortened by 1 base and J by 5 bases, with 14 bases between the two germline ends. Germline-derived CDR1 and CDR2 are SGHAT and FQNNGV. CDR3 coding DNA: TGTGCCAGCAGCTTAGCATTTGGGGTGCGAACTGAAGCTTTCTTT. This translates into CASSLAFGVRTEAFF. Combining the CDR3 with reference TRBV11-2 and TRBJ1-1 gives the whole variable domain EAGVAQSPRYKIIEKRQSVAFWCNPISGHATLYWYQQILGQGPKLLIQFQNNGVVDDSQLPKDRFSAERLKGVDSTLKIQPAKLEDSAVYLCASSLAFGVRTEAFFGQGTRLTVV.

The rearrangement links TRBV27 to TRBJ2-3; TRBD1 agrees at 8 bases. Germline CDR1 reads MNHEY; CDR2 reads SMNVEV (reference sequence). This CDR3 has 18 amino acids. Unmatched junction bases numbered 14, after V lost 0 bases and J lost 6 bases. CDR3 coding DNA: TGTGCCAGCAGTTTATCGCGGTACAGGGGGAGGAATATGGATACGCAGTATTTT. This gives the protein CASSLSRYRGRNMDTQYF.

The V call is TRBV25-1, the J call TRBJ2-3, with no clear D. This CDR3 spans 13 amino acids. Germline CDR1 is MGHDK and CDR2 is SYGVNS. V was cut by 3 bases and J by 5 bases, with 9 bases left in between. CDR3 amino acids: CASSEPWGDTQYF. CDR3 sequence (DNA): TGTGCCAGCAGTGAGCCTTGGGGAGATACGCAGTATTTT.

The rearrangement links TRBV4-1 to TRBJ2-7; D not certain. The V end was cut by 0 bases, the J end by 2 bases, with 8 bases between. The CDR3 is 14 amino acids. Per germline, CDR1 MGHRA and CDR2 YSYEKL. The CDR3 loop reads CASSQDRDPYEQYF. DNA of the CDR3: TGCGCCAGCAGCCAAGATCGCGATCCCTACGAGCAGTACTTC.

V usage is TRBV30 and J usage is TRBJ2-7; 12 bases align to TRBD2. The length of the CDR3 is 15 residues. V shed 1 base, J shed 4 bases, and the junction held 5 bases outside the gene matches. CDR1 is GTSNPN, CDR2 SVGIG, per germline (reference sequence). CDR3 coding DNA: TGTGCCTGGAGTGCCCCCGGGACTAGCGGGTACGAGCAGTACTTC. This sequence encodes CAWSAPGTSGYEQYF.

This clone appeared once. The gene calls are TRBV4-1 and TRBJ2-3; D not certain. This CDR3 is 15 amino acids long. Trimming took 1 base from V and 3 from J, leaving 11 bases between them. Looked up from germline, CDR1 is MGHRA and CDR2 is YSYEKL. In nucleotides, the CDR3 is TGCGCCAGCAGCCAAGGGGTTCAAGAGACAGATACGCAGTATTTT. It is translated as CASSQGVQETDTQYF.

This rearrangement joins TRBV6-5 to TRBJ2-1; no definite D call. This CDR3 comprises 11 residues. V was clipped by 0 bases and J by 10 bases, with 4 bases between them. Germline CDR1 is MNHEY and CDR2 is SVGAGI. The CDR3 loop reads CASSYSREQFF. CDR3 DNA: TGTGCCAGCAGTTACTCACGGGAGCAGTTCTTC.

The CDR3 is CASSSPRAYNEQFF. The DNA for the CDR3 is TGTGCCAGCAGTTCCCCGAGGGCCTACAATGAGCAGTTCTTC. The chain carries TRBV27 and TRBJ2-1; the D gene is possibly TRBD2 (5 bases). The V gene lost 4 bases and the J gene lost 2 bases, with 9 bases spanning the gap. Germline loops: CDR1 MNHEY, CDR2 SMNVEV (reference sequence). The CDR3 sequence is 14 residues long.

The rearrangement uses TRBV18 and TRBJ2-7, with 7 bases identical to TRBD2. Germline CDR1 KGHSH, CDR2 LQKENI. The V segment lost 0 bases and the J segment 3 bases; nucleotides outside the gene matches: 11. The CDR3 length is 17 residues. The CDR3 here is CASSPPLSSGERYEQYF. DNA of the CDR3: TGTGCCAGCTCACCACCGTTGTCTAGCGGAGAACGCTACGAGCAGTACTTC.

V usage is TRBV5-4 and J usage is TRBJ2-7; 7 nucleotides line up with TRBD2. Germline values: CDR1 SGHNT, CDR2 YYREEE (reference sequence). With V trimmed by 1 base and J by 0 bases, 4 bases remained unmatched. CDR3 size: 15 residues. DNA for the CDR3: TGTGCCAGCAGCTTGAGGCGGGAGATCTCCTACGAGCAGTACTTC. Encoded protein: CASSLRREISYEQYF.

This clone was detected a few times. V gene TRBV7-6 combines with J gene TRBJ2-3; D is ambiguous. The length of the CDR3 is 12 residues. Germline-derived CDR1 and CDR2 are SGHVS and FNYEAQ. The V end was cut by 1 base, the J end by 6 bases, with 5 bases between. The CDR3 nucleotides read TGTGCCAGCAGCTTAGGAACGGATACGCAGTATTTT. This gives the protein CASSLGTDTQYF. Together with reference TRBV7-6 and TRBJ2-3, the CDR3 gives the full variable domain: GAGVSQSPRYKVTKRGQDVALRCDPISGHVSLYWYRQALGQGPEFLTYFNYEAQQDKSGLPNDRFSAERPEGSISTLTIQRTEQRDSAMYRCASSLGTDTQYFGPGTRLTVL.

This clone has a single count. The chain joins TRBV6-1 to TRBJ1-2; D might be TRBD1 (6 bases). Germline-derived CDR1 and CDR2 are MNHNS and SASEGT. The V end lost 8 bases, the J end lost 8 bases, and 15 bases lay between the germline ends. The CDR3 totals 12 residues. As DNA, the CDR3 is TGTGCCAGCGGGGGGCGGGGATTCGGCTACACCTTC. This gives the protein CASGGRGFGYTF.

The rearrangement joins TRBV2 to TRBJ1-1; TRBD1 is a possible D gene (6 bases). Trimming cost V 6 bases and J 0 bases, with 8 bases left between them. This CDR3 has 13 residues. Germline-derived CDR1 and CDR2 are SNHLY and FYNNEI. The CDR3 region is CASSTGLNTEAFF. The CDR3 DNA reads as TGTGCCAGCAGCACAGGGCTGAACACTGAAGCTTTCTTT.

The chain has TRBV11-2 and TRBJ2-4; tentative D call: TRBD2 (6 bases). The CDR3 runs to 13 residues. The V and J ends lost 4 bases and 7 bases respectively, with 11 bases between them. Looked up from germline, CDR1 is SGHAT and CDR2 is FQNNGV. The CDR3 loop reads CASSSGSWNIQYF. The CDR3 DNA sequence: TGTGCCAGCAGCTCCGGGAGCTGGAACATTCAGTACTTC.

The rearrangement links TRBV7-9 to TRBJ2-3; TRBD1 agrees at 7 bases. The CDR3 extends over 15 amino acids. Germline V gene data show CDR1 as SEHNR and CDR2 as FQNEAQ (reference sequence). The V gene end was trimmed by 4 bases and the J gene end by 0 bases; junction bases not matched to a gene: 4. CDR3 DNA: TGTGCCAGCAGCTCGACAGGGATCAGCACAGATACGCAGTATTTT. Translating gives CASSSTGISTDTQYF.

This clone was counted a single time. V usage is TRBV7-9 and J usage is TRBJ2-7; D possibly matches TRBD1 or TRBD2 (5 bases each). Per the germline V gene, CDR1 is SEHNR and CDR2 is FQNEAQ (reference sequence). This CDR3 contains 15 residues. The V and J ends lost 5 bases and 4 bases respectively, with 18 bases between them. The CDR3 sequence: CASSPPLGESYEQYF. CDR3 sequence (DNA): TGTGCCAGCAGCCCACCCTTGGGGGAGTCGTACGAGCAGTACTTC.

This chain joins TRBV4-3 and TRBJ2-4; 13 bases line up with TRBD2. This CDR3 region has 18 residues. Germline trimming cut 3 bases from V and 5 bases from J; bases unmatched to any gene: 10. Germline CDR1 and CDR2: LGHNA and YSLEER. The CDR3 loop reads CASSQGLAGSIGENIQYF. The CDR3 nucleotides are TGCGCCAGCAGCCAGGGACTAGCGGGGTCGATCGGGGAAAACATTCAGTACTTC.

The rearrangement joins TRBV5-5 to TRBJ2-7, with a tentative D call TRBD1 (5 bases). Germline V gene data show CDR1 as SGHKS and CDR2 as YYEKEE (reference sequence). Trimming removed 2 bases at V and 1 base at J, with 13 bases between. The CDR3 runs to 15 residues. In DNA, the CDR3 is TGTGCCAGCAGCTTAGGGGCGGACCTATCCTACGAGCAGTACTTC. Translation: CASSLGADLSYEQYF.

The chain joins TRBV27 to TRBJ2-1; 13 nucleotides line up with TRBD2. This CDR3 has 16 residues. The germline V gene encodes CDR1 MNHEY and CDR2 SMNVEV (reference sequence). Unmatched junction bases numbered 6, after V lost 3 bases and J lost 7 bases. The CDR3 loop is CASSFLELAGGNEQFF. The CDR3 bases are TGTGCCAGCAGTTTTTTGGAACTAGCGGGAGGGAATGAGCAGTTCTTC.

The chain couples TRBV9 to TRBJ2-3, with 8 bases matching TRBD2. The germline CDR1 and CDR2 sequences are SGDLS and YYNGEE. The CDR3 loop spans 15 amino acids. After removal of 3 bases from V and 5 bases from J, the junction contained 8 bases not matched to a gene. In DNA, the CDR3 is TGTGCCAGCAGCGCGAGCGGGAGCGGCGGAGATACGCAGTATTTT. Protein sequence: CASSASGSGGDTQYF.

V and J are TRBV27 and TRBJ2-1; perhaps TRBD1 as D (6 bases). V was cut by 0 bases and J by 4 bases, with 16 bases left in between. CDR1 MNHEY and CDR2 SMNVEV come from the germline V gene (reference sequence). The CDR3 is 17 amino acids. CDR3 protein: CASSLSGTQLIYNEQFF. For the CDR3, the DNA is TGTGCCAGCAGTTTATCTGGGACACAATTGATATACAATGAGCAGTTCTTC.